These T cell receptor beta chains were read from a single sample in a study of PD-1 blockade in classical Hodgkin lymphoma. Method: immunoSEQ multiplex PCR; TCRdb's copy keeps in-frame clones and lacks some. Among 20,000 to 25,000 clones listed, 81% were seen once. Sample: peripheral blood mononuclear cells (PBMCs), taken before the fourth cycle of nivolumab. Receptors were obtained from a human donor with classical Hodgkin lymphoma. CDR3s include the opening cysteine and the closing phenylalanine or tryptophan.

cdr3_length v_call cdr3_aa
13 TRBV10-1 CASSDSGVNEQFF
13 TRBV5-1 CASTPTGSYEQYF
15 TRBV11-2 CASSSDGTVADTQYF
13 TRBV13 CASGHSSGNTIYF
15 TRBV19 CASSRSLGQYYEQYF
14 TRBV14 CASSQVRGADTQYF
16 TRBV2 CASSEGAGGGNQPQHF
15 TRBV6-5 CASSYFGGANEKLFF
16 TRBV6-5 CASSLGLAGVGNTQYF
14 TRBV2 CASKGREGLYEQYF
14 TRBV28 CASSPPAGGAGYTF
12 TRBV7-3 CASSQGTSGPTF
13 TRBV7-3 CASSARTGKTQYF
16 TRBV7-9 CASSSRQGSSGNTIYF
14 TRBV6-5 CAIRKSSGANVLTF
17 TRBV7-3 CASSARSTGLNTGELFF
15 TRBV6-1 CASSGWDRLNYGYTF
11 TRBV5-1 CASRRQVEQFF
15 TRBV30 CAWAGSRLIYNEQFF
15 TRBV15 CATSRARGGDNGYTF
19 TRBV4-1 CASSQDGTSGLSSYNEQFF
16 TRBV18 CASDQGLAGGTDTQYF
13 TRBV27 CASASTGLYGYTF
16 TRBV5-1 CASSKRTTNSKDEQFF
12 TRBV7-9 CASSPNQETQYF
12 TRBV7-8 CASSLPGGEQYF
14 TRBV7-9 CASSSPGFGNIQYF
15 TRBV6-5 CASSYSGVSNQPQHF
17 TRBV5-1 CASSIVTEILHTDTQYF
13 TRBV29-1 CSVTTGGPYEQYF
14 TRBV29-1 CSVGGAGATDTQYF
13 TRBV6-6 CASSSGGPYEQYF
13 TRBV4-1 CASSQEGPPGSFF
15 TRBV30 CAWRDRATPYSPLHF
15 TRBV7-9 CASSLLLGARTEAFF
15 TRBV18 CASSPNGRVTDTQYF
13 TRBV13 CASSFRGGLVSYF